This TCR beta chain was captured by sequencing in a study of blood T cell repertoires in COVID-19. With V trimmed by 2 bases and J by 7 bases, 5 bases remained unmatched. The CDR3 runs to 13 residues. Germline CDR1 GTSNPN, CDR2 SVGIG (reference sequence). Generated by immunoSEQ multiplex PCR, the TCRdb table keeps only in-frame clones and is missing some. The sample lists 200,000 to 300,000 clones, over 80% occurring once. The receptor was isolated from a middle-aged man with acute or convalescent COVID-19. The genes are TRBV30 and TRBJ2-7; 10 bases fit TRBD1. Sequenced sample: peripheral blood. CDR3 sequence reads: CAWSRGQGWEQYF. The CDR3 DNA reads TGTGCCTGGAGTAGGGGACAGGGGTGGGAGCAGTACTTC. The complete variable domain, with remaining parts taken from reference TRBV30 and TRBJ2-7, reads SQTIHQWPATLVQPVGSPLSLECTVEGTSNPNLYWYRQAAGRGLQLLFYSVGIGQISSEVPQNLSASRPQDRQFILSSKKLLLSDSGFYLCAWSRGQGWEQYFGPGTRLTVT.